Described below is a single TCR beta chain sequence and its context. Its antigen is undetermined. The assay ran at deep level. The data were produced by immunoSEQ multiplex PCR, yet TCRdb's version contains in-frame clones alone and is incomplete. The top ten clones hold approximately 0.5% of a sample with 800,000 to 1,200,000 clones, around 78% of them seen once. This specimen comes from a study of shared clonotypes between healthy human individuals. Study-level information: Each donor contributed plates that comprised three CD4 naive, three CD4 memory, two CD8 naive and one CD8 memory. Findings of the study overall: Relative to clonotypes present in all four donors, those not shared had lower generation probabilities. For sorted subsets, rarefaction showed incomplete sequencing despite large depth.

What was sequenced was memory CD4+ T cells from PBMCs. This sample's subset: CD45RA-negative fraction. This TCR derives from a man between 18 and 29 years old in good health. Some clones in this sample may be carry-over from other donors' samples.

This chain's CDR3 is CASSPPFSFSGSRPYEQYF. The DNA of the CDR3 is TGTGCCAGCAGCCCCCCTTTTTCCTTTAGCGGGAGTCGCCCCTACGAGCAGTACTTC. The V gene is TRBV7-2, the J gene TRBJ2-7; 9 bases fit TRBD2. Germline-derived CDR1 and CDR2 are SGHTA and FQGNSA. Trimming took 5 bases from V and 2 from J; bases not matched to a gene: 19. The CDR3 consists of 19 residues.